What follows is one T cell receptor (beta chain) and its context. Its matching antigen is unknown. The CDR3 extends 3 residues past the end of the read, so its final part is completed from the germline J gene. The data were obtained in a study of T cell clonality in common variable immunodeficiency. The study, taken as a whole, reports: In common variable immunodeficiency, TCR beta chains reportedly carried fewer deletions and N-nucleotide insertions.

No CVID subject was ill or on immunomodulatory drugs when sampled. Trimming stripped 6 bases from V and 6 bases from J, with 15 bases between. The CDR3 spans 13 residues. From germline, CDR1 is DFQATT and CDR2 SNEGSKA (reference sequence). TCRdb's table, derived via immunoSEQ multiplex PCR, lists solely in-frame clones and lacks some. The sample has 30,000 to 40,000 clones, none seen only once. The chain joins TRBV20-1 to TRBJ2-1; D perhaps matches TRBD2 (6 bases). The sequence came from a human donor with common variable immunodeficiency. The sample taken for sequencing was peripheral blood mononuclear cells. The CDR3 sequence is CSAEGRTINEQFF. The part of the CDR3 DNA that was read is TGCAGTGCCGAGGGGAGGACTATCAATGAG.